Listed below are T cell receptor beta chains from one sample, sequenced in a study of radiation and T cells in renal cell carcinoma. Clones were sequenced by immunoSEQ multiplex PCR, and TCRdb holds only the in-frame ones, with some missing. Of 100,000 to 150,000 clones in the sample, around 89% are singletons; the top ten hold 5.8%. Sequences were derived from blood, sampled from a patient whose treatment included radiotherapy and nephrectomy. Receptors originate from an older woman with renal cell carcinoma. Each CDR3 is given with its conserved first and last residue. The D gene is left open where the match is weak. Clone size is given for some rows only: seen once, a few or many times, or a class if the clone is expanded.

>TRBJ1-1|14|.|TRBV19|.
TGTGCCAGTAGTATCAGACAGCTGAACACTGAAGCTTTCTTT
CASSIRQLNTEAFF
>TRBJ2-1|15|.|TRBV12-5|TRBD2
TGTGCTAGTGGGCAAAGCGGGGGCCTCTACAATGAGCAGTTCTTC
CASGQSGGLYNEQFF
>TRBJ1-6|14|.|TRBV4-2|.
TGTGCCAGCAGCCAAGAGGGGGGGAGTTCACCCCTCCACTTT
CASSQEGGSSPLHF
>TRBJ1-6|15|.|TRBV4-2|.
TGTGCCAGCAGCCAAGAAGGCCACTATAATTCACCCCTCCACTTT
CASSQEGHYNSPLHF
>TRBJ1-2|14|.|TRBV4-2|.
TGTGCCAGCAGCCAAGAGGGCCAAAACTATGGCTACACCTTC
CASSQEGQNYGYTF
>TRBJ2-1|15|.|TRBV6-4|TRBD2
TGTGCCAGCAGTGACCGTAGCGGGGGCCCCAATGAGCAGTTCTTC
CASSDRSGGPNEQFF
>TRBJ1-1|14|.|TRBV6-1|.
TGTGCCAGCAGTTGGGGGACGCTTAACACTGAAGCTTTCTTT
CASSWGTLNTEAFF
>TRBJ1-6|17|.|TRBV28|TRBD1
TGTGCCAGCAGTTTCGGGGTAAGGGGGCAGAGGAATTCACCCCTCCACTTT
CASSFGVRGQRNSPLHF
>TRBJ1-1|14|.|TRBV19|TRBD1
TGTGCCAGTAGTAGGACAGGGAAGAGCACTGAAGCTTTCTTT
CASSRTGKSTEAFF
>TRBJ2-7|14|.|TRBV5-1|TRBD1
TGCGCCAGTTCCCCGGGACAGAGACCCTACGAGCAGTACTTC
CASSPGQRPYEQYF
>TRBJ2-5|13|.|TRBV2|.
TGTGCCAGCAGTGAATGGGCTGGGGAGACCCAGTACTTC
CASSEWAGETQYF
>TRBJ2-2|15|.|TRBV6-5|.
TGTGCCAGCAGTTTCTCCCAGGGTCGGGCCGGGGAGCTGTTTTTT
CASSFSQGRAGELFF
>TRBJ1-6|16|.|TRBV7-8|.
TGTGCCAGCAGCTTGCAGGGGTCTACCTATAATTCACCCCTCCACTTT
CASSLQGSTYNSPLHF
>TRBJ2-5|16|.|TRBV7-6|TRBD2
TGTGCCAGCAGCCCCCTAGTGGCGGGGGGTCAAGAGACCCAGTACTTC
CASSPLVAGGQETQYF
>TRBJ2-7|15|once|TRBV7-2|TRBD2
TGTGCCAGCAGATCAGGACTAGCGAGAGGTCACGAGCAGTACTTC
CASRSGLARGHEQYF
>TRBJ1-4|18|.|TRBV11-3|TRBD1
TGTGCCAGCAGCCTAAAAAGAGTAACCGGGACAGGGGGTGAAAAACTGTTTTTT
CASSLKRVTGTGGEKLFF
>TRBJ1-5|14|once|TRBV6-1|TRBD1
TGTGCCAGCGCCGCACAGGGGGGGAATCAGCCCCAGCATTTT
CASAAQGGNQPQHF
>TRBJ2-5|13|.|TRBV5-1|.
TGCGCCAGCAGCCGATGGGACGGAGAGACCCAGTACTTC
CASSRWDGETQYF
>TRBJ2-7|13|few|TRBV27|.
TGTGCCAGCAGTTTCAGGAGAACCTACGAGCAGTACTTC
CASSFRRTYEQYF
>TRBJ2-1|13|.|TRBV27|TRBD1
TGTGCCAGCAGAAAGACAGGGGGCAATGAGCAGTTCTTC
CASRKTGGNEQFF
>TRBJ1-1|15|.|TRBV11-3|TRBD1
TGTGCCAGCAGCCCAGGGGGAAGGGTGAACACTGAAGCTTTCTTT
CASSPGGRVNTEAFF
>TRBJ1-4|13|.|TRBV19|.
TGTGCCAGTAGCCTTGGAGATAATGAAAAACTGTTTTTT
CASSLGDNEKLFF
>TRBJ2-2|13|.|TRBV10-2|.
TGCACCAGCAGTGTAGTAAGCACCGGGGAGCTGTTTTTT
CTSSVVSTGELFF
>TRBJ2-2|15|.|TRBV11-3|.
TGTGCCAGCAGCCTCGACAGTTCGAACACCGGGGAGCTGTTTTTT
CASSLDSSNTGELFF
>TRBJ1-1|13|.|TRBV9|.
TGTGCCAGCAGCGTAGGATCGAACACTGAAGCTTTCTTT
CASSVGSNTEAFF
>TRBJ1-2|14|.|TRBV5-1|.
TGCGCCAGCAGCTGGGACCCCTCTTTAACGGGCTACACCTTC
CASSWDPSLTGYTF
>TRBJ1-6|13|.|TRBV21-1|.
TGTGCCAGCAGGGAGGACAGCAATTCACCCCTCCACTTT
CASREDSNSPLHF
>TRBJ1-3|16|.|TRBV9|TRBD1
TGTGCCAGCAGCGCCCCGACAGGGGGCTCTGGAAACACCATATATTTT
CASSAPTGGSGNTIYF
>TRBJ1-2|16|.|TRBV6-5|.
TGTGCCAGCAGTTCTGGAGAGGGGGTTTCTAACTATGGCTACACCTTC
CASSSGEGVSNYGYTF
>TRBJ2-1|12|.|TRBV5-6|.
TGTGCCAGCAGTTGGCGGGGCAATGAGCAGTTCTTC
CASSWRGNEQFF
>TRBJ1-1|14|.|TRBV14|TRBD1
TGTGCCAGCAGCACCAGGGGGATGAACACTGAAGCTTTCTTT
CASSTRGMNTEAFF
>TRBJ2-7|15|.|TRBV5-6|.
TGTGCCAGCAGCTTGCTTCGCGGGGAAGGCTACGAGCAGTACTTC
CASSLLRGEGYEQYF
>TRBJ1-1|13|few|TRBV10-3|.
TGTGCCATCAGTGAGTCGGAACCGGGGGGGTTGACCTTT
CAISESEPGGLTF
>TRBJ2-5|15|.|TRBV11-2|TRBD2
TGTGCCAGCAGCCAGGGGCGGGGGGGCATAGAGACCCAGTACTTC
CASSQGRGGIETQYF
>TRBJ1-2|18|.|TRBV9|TRBD1
TGTGCCAGCAGCGTAGACTCGTTACGGACAGGCGGCGGCTATGGCTACACCTTC
CASSVDSLRTGGGYGYTF
>TRBJ2-3|13|.|TRBV11-2|.
TGTGCCAGCAGCTTAGATCGCTTAGCGTCGCAGTATTTT
CASSLDRLASQYF
>TRBJ1-4|16|.|TRBV4-2|TRBD1
TGTGCCAGCAGCCCGTCAGGGACAGGGGTGGCTGAAAAACTGTTTTTT
CASSPSGTGVAEKLFF
>TRBJ1-2|15|.|TRBV7-9|.
TGTGCCAGCAGCTTAGAGTCTACAGGGACGGCTGGCTACACCTTC
CASSLESTGTAGYTF
>TRBJ2-7|16|.|TRBV4-1|.
TGCGCCAGCAGCCCTCTGGCGGGGGCGAGCTCCTACGAGCAGTACTTC
CASSPLAGASSYEQYF
>TRBJ1-2|14|.|TRBV9|TRBD1
TGTGCCAGCAGCCCTCGACCGGACAGGGATGGCTACACCTTC
CASSPRPDRDGYTF
>TRBJ2-7|15|.|TRBV27|.
TGTGCCAGCAGTTTATATATGGGGGGTTCCTACGAGCAGTACTTC
CASSLYMGGSYEQYF
>TRBJ1-1|13|few|TRBV18|.
TGTGCCAGCTCACCGGGACGGAACACTGAAGCTTTCTTT
CASSPGRNTEAFF
>TRBJ1-1|14|once|TRBV6-5|.
TGTGCCAGCAGTTACTCGACTACAAACACTGAAGCTTTCTTT
CASSYSTTNTEAFF
>TRBJ1-1|15|.|TRBV11-3|.
TGTGCCAGCAGCTTAGATCGAGGACAGAACACTGAAGCTTTCTTT
CASSLDRGQNTEAFF
>TRBJ2-7|13|.|TRBV27|.
TGTGCCAGCAGTTTATCATGGGCCTACGAGCAGTACTTC
CASSLSWAYEQYF
>TRBJ2-7|12|.|TRBV11-2|TRBD1
TGTGCCAGCGGGACAGGGGCCTACGAGCAGTACTTC
CASGTGAYEQYF
>TRBJ1-5|18|.|TRBV23-1|.
TGCGCCAGCAGTCAGAACCCACCCCTCGGTGGGATTAATCAGCCCCAGCATTTT
CASSQNPPLGGINQPQHF
>TRBJ2-7|16|few|TRBV11-2|TRBD1
TGTGCCAGCAGCTTAGGGAAGACAGGGAGACTCTACGAGCAGTACTTC
CASSLGKTGRLYEQYF
>TRBJ1-1|16|.|TRBV13|.
TGTGCCAGCAGCTTGGGTGGGAGTTCTCTGAACACTGAAGCTTTCTTT
CASSLGGSSLNTEAFF
>TRBJ2-3|15|.|TRBV10-3|.
TGTGCCATCAGTGAGTCGAGTCTAGCTGCGGATACGCAGTATTTT
CAISESSLAADTQYF
>TRBJ2-2|12|.|TRBV28|.
TGTGCCAGCAGTTTCTATAACGGGGAGCTGTTTTTT
CASSFYNGELFF
>TRBJ1-6|14|.|TRBV4-2|TRBD1
TGTGCCAGCAGCCCCGGACAGGATAATTCACCCCTCCACTTT
CASSPGQDNSPLHF
>TRBJ1-5|13|.|TRBV6-1|.
TGTGCCAGCAGTGTTGAGTTGAATCAGCCCCAGCATTTT
CASSVELNQPQHF
>TRBJ1-5|13|.|TRBV2|.
TGTGCCAGCAGGGGGAGGGCTGGACAGCCCCAGCATTTT
CASRGRAGQPQHF
>TRBJ2-1|14|.|TRBV30|.
TGTGCCTGGGGGGGACTGATCTCCTACAATGAGCAGTTCTTC
CAWGGLISYNEQFF